This TCR beta chain was recovered during a study of resident and recirculating memory T cells in vitiligo. Study-wide context: Each patient gave two lesional and two nonlesional epidermal shave biopsies, plus PBMCs. Study outcomes and limitations: TCR sequences were not conserved across biopsy sites or patients. Vitiligo lesions lacked a unique dominant clone, and clonality varied.

V shed 6 bases and J 2 bases; nucleotides not matched to a gene: 10. The CDR3 covers 16 residues. Germline V CDR1 and CDR2: MNHNY, SVGAGI (reference sequence). Concerning this clone: Antigen specificity is unknown.

No vitiligo treatment was given during the prior three months. The table came from immunoSEQ multiplex PCR; TCRdb's copy has only in-frame clones and leaves some out. The profile covers tens of thousands of clones, with about 89% appearing a single time and about 4.9% taken by the ten largest. The J gene is TRBJ2-3, the V gene TRBV6-6, with 8 nucleotides matching TRBD2. The sequencing sample was made of blood. This receptor was obtained from a male donor with vitiligo. The CDR3 DNA follows: TGTGCCAGCAGCTTAACTAGCGGTGAAGACACAGATACGCAGTATTTT. The encoded protein is CASSLTSGEDTDTQYF.